A single sample gave rise to the 27 T cell receptor beta chains below, sequenced in a study of blood T cells in healthy people across ages. Then a second PCR, running about 6 to 11 cycles, was carried out with a sample-barcoded 5' primer and a J-beta primer mix. TCRdb re-derived calls from the 5' RACE reads in MiXCR, one entry per CDR3 protein. Of 950,000 to 1,200,000 distinct CDR3 sequences listed, around two fifths were seen once; the top ten hold around 13%. The specimen was blood. Receptors originate from a man aged 18-30 years in good health.

This chain uses TRBV7-2 with TRBJ2-5; 9 nucleotides line up with TRBD1. There are 16 residues in the CDR3. The V gene's germline CDR1 is SGHTA and CDR2 FQGNSA. J was trimmed by 2 bases and V by 1 base; bases with no gene match: 5. CDR3 DNA sequence: TGTGCCAGCAGCTTAGTTGACAGGGGGATTCAAGAGACCCAGTACTTC. This sequence encodes CASSLVDRGIQETQYF.

This chain joins TRBV30 and TRBJ2-7, with TRBD2 matching over 8 bases. The CDR3 spans 20 residues. Germline assignment: CDR1 GTSNPN and CDR2 SVGIG (reference sequence). V was clipped by 0 bases and J by 0 bases; unmatched bases: 19. CDR3 DNA sequence: TGTGCCTGGAGTGTTGGCGGGACTGTGGTAGCGGGACCTAGCTCCTACGAGCAGTACTTC. Protein product: CAWSVGGTVVAGPSSYEQYF. Filled out from reference TRBV30 and TRBJ2-7, the complete variable domain reads SQTIHQWPATLVQPVGSPLSLECTVEGTSNPNLYWYRQAAGRGLQLLFYSVGIGQISSEVPQNLSASRPQDRQFILSSKKLLLSDSGFYLCAWSVGGTVVAGPSSYEQYFGPGTRLTVT.

V usage is TRBV5-1 and J usage is TRBJ2-2; D is perhaps TRBD1 (6 bases). The CDR3 contains 14 residues. Germline V CDR1 and CDR2: SGHRS, YFSETQ. V lost 6 bases, J lost 3 bases, and 12 bases lay in between. CDR3 coding DNA: TGCGCCAGCACCCAGGACAGCTACACCGGGGAGCTGTTTTTT. Protein sequence: CASTQDSYTGELFF.

V usage is TRBV6-1 and J usage is TRBJ2-5; 7 nucleotides agree with TRBD1. The germline CDR1 and CDR2 sequences are MNHNS and SASEGT. V lost 6 bases, J lost 11 bases, and 21 bases stayed unmatched. The CDR3 contains 16 residues. CDR3 protein: CASRKGPDRWNNEQYF. The CDR3 DNA sequence: TGTGCCAGCAGGAAGGGACCGGACAGGTGGAATAATGAGCAGTACTTC.

A few counts support this clonotype. The CDR3 sequence is CASSSDRDSNQPQHF. The CDR3 DNA is TGTGCCAGTAGCTCTGATCGGGATTCTAATCAGCCCCAGCATTTT. The chain is built from TRBV19 and TRBJ1-5; D is undetermined. The CDR3 contains 15 residues. Germline-derived CDR1 and CDR2 are LNHDA and SQIVND (reference sequence). Trimming shortened V by 6 bases and J by 4 bases, and 16 bases separated the two germline ends.

This clonotype was seen just once. The junction does not match germline at one end; this may be a read error. The chain recombines TRBV7-9 with TRBJ2-1, with D unclear. The CDR3 consists of 16 residues. The V gene's germline CDR1 is SEHNR and CDR2 FQNEAQ (reference sequence). CDR3 nucleotide sequence: TGTGCCAGCAGAGGCTTTGGCAAGGGATCCTACACTGAGCAGTTCTTC. This codes for CASRGFGKGSYTEQFF.

This clonotype came up a few times. This sequence joins TRBV14 and TRBJ1-3; maybe TRBD1 (6 bases). This CDR3 comprises 17 residues. Deletions cut 1 base from V and 4 bases from J, with 17 bases between. The germline V gene encodes CDR1 SGHDN and CDR2 FVKESK. The CDR3 DNA is TGTGCCAGCAGCCAAGCAGCAGGGGTTTCAACGGGAAACACCATATATTTT. This translates into CASSQAAGVSTGNTIYF.

Turning to this clonotype: A much bigger clone sits one base away, suggesting this may be a read error. The V gene is TRBV27, the J gene TRBJ1-1, with D possibly TRBD1 on 6 matching bases. Germline V gene lookup returns CDR1 MNHEY and CDR2 SMNVEV (reference sequence). The CDR3 spans 13 residues. CDR3 in DNA: TGTGCCGGCAGACCACAGGGCGCGACTGAAGCTTTCTTT. Its translation: CAGRPQGATEAFF.

The CDR3: CASSSFRDTSYEQYF. In nucleotides, the CDR3 is TGTGCCAGCAGCTCATTCCGGGACACCTCCTACGAGCAGTACTTC. The chain uses TRBV9 and TRBJ2-7, with D possibly TRBD1 on 6 matching bases. The length of the CDR3 is 15 residues. CDR1 and CDR2 (germline): SGDLS, YYNGEE. The V and J ends lost 4 bases and 0 bases respectively, with 14 bases between them.

This clonotype has just a few counts. V and J are TRBV12-3 or TRBV12-4 and TRBJ1-2; 9 bases agree with TRBD1. The junction had 8 bases not matched to a gene; V was cut back by 5 bases and J by 7 bases. The CDR3 is 14 amino acids. CDR3 protein: CASSPWDRATGYTF. The DNA for the CDR3 is TGTGCCAGCAGTCCTTGGGACAGGGCGACTGGCTACACCTTC.

The chain couples TRBV6-1 to TRBJ2-3; D possibly corresponds to TRBD1 (5 bases). The CDR3 is made up of 15 amino acids. V dropped 6 bases and J dropped 2 bases, with 15 bases sitting between them. CDR1 and CDR2 from the germline V gene are MNHNS and SASEGT. DNA of the CDR3: TGTGCCAGCAGACCAGTCAGGGAAAACACAGATACGCAGTATTTT. Protein sequence: CASRPVRENTDTQYF.

The chain has TRBV5-1 and TRBJ2-3; no reliable D call. Germline CDR1 reads SGHRS; CDR2 reads YFSETQ. The V end was cut by 7 bases, the J end by 2 bases, with 8 bases between. The CDR3 extends over 12 amino acids. The CDR3 region is CASCLNTDTQYF. The CDR3 bases are TGCGCCAGCTGCCTAAACACAGATACGCAGTATTTT.

This chain joins TRBV2 and TRBJ2-3; D may be TRBD1 or TRBD2 (6 bases each). Germline V gene lookup returns CDR1 SNHLY and CDR2 FYNNEI. Trimming stripped 4 bases from V and 3 bases from J, with 17 bases between. This CDR3 is 16 amino acids long. The DNA for the CDR3 is TGTGCCAGCAGTGGAGGGGGGTTCGTTGTTACAGATACGCAGTATTTT. It encodes CASSGGGFVVTDTQYF.

This clonotype has only a few counts. J is TRBJ2-7 and V is TRBV6-2 or TRBV6-3; TRBD2 aligns across 7 bases. V was pared by 2 bases and J by 4 bases, with 8 bases of the junction left unmatched. There are 15 residues in the CDR3. Germline V gene data show CDR1 as MNHEY and CDR2 as SVGEGT. The CDR3 DNA reads TGTGCCAGCAGTTACGTGGCTAGCGGTGGGTACGAGCAGTACTTC. This sequence encodes CASSYVASGGYEQYF.

This chain connects TRBV9 to TRBJ1-1; D gene unclear. CDR3 length: 13 amino acids. Germline V gene data show CDR1 as SGDLS and CDR2 as YYNGEE. The V end was cut by 0 bases, the J end by 7 bases, with 10 bases between. The CDR3 sequence: CASSVGPTDEAFF. CDR3 in DNA: TGTGCCAGCAGCGTAGGCCCCACGGATGAAGCTTTCTTT.

The chain links TRBV7-9 to TRBJ2-7, with D unresolved. The J call may be in error: the DNA end matches TRBJ2-5 better. CDR3 size: 17 residues. Germline-derived CDR1 and CDR2 are SEHNR and FQNEAQ (reference sequence). CDR3 amino acids: CASSLSAKCGRKETQYF. The CDR3 region has the DNA TGTGCCAGCAGCTTATCCGCCAAGTGCGGTAGAAAAGAGACCCAGTACTTC.

This clonotype occurred many times. One end of the junction does not line up with germline, which may come from a read error. The V call is TRBV4-2, the J call TRBJ2-3; D not certain. Germline V CDR1 and CDR2: LGHNA, YNFKEQ. The CDR3 is made up of 13 amino acids. DNA for the CDR3: TGCGCCAGCAGCCAAGATCCCCCAGATACGCAGTATTTT. Amino acid sequence: CASSQDPPDTQYF.

The genes are TRBV12-3 or TRBV12-4 and TRBJ1-4; D remains unclear. The CDR3 contains 12 residues. Trimming stripped 6 bases from V and 6 bases from J, with 8 bases between. As DNA, the CDR3 is TGTGCCAGCAGGCATTTCGATGAAAAACTGTTTTTT. Residues: CASRHFDEKLFF.

The V gene is TRBV7-9, the J gene TRBJ2-1, with 9 bases fitting TRBD1. J gave up 10 bases and V 5 bases, and 15 bases lay outside the gene matches. Per the germline V gene, CDR1 is SEHNR and CDR2 is FQNEAQ (reference sequence). The CDR3 length is 16 residues. The CDR3 loop is CASSPPWTGVFYEQFF. Written as DNA, the CDR3 is TGTGCCAGCAGCCCCCCCTGGACAGGGGTCTTCTACGAGCAGTTCTTC.

The gene calls are TRBV7-6 and TRBJ1-5, with D tentatively TRBD1 (5 bases). Germline assignment: CDR1 SGHVS and CDR2 FNYEAQ. The germline V and J ends were trimmed by 1 base and 8 bases, with 18 bases remaining between them. The CDR3 has 16 amino acids. In DNA, the CDR3 is TGTGCCAGCAGCTTAGGCCCCGTTGGGGAGGACAAGCCCCAGCATTTT. As protein: CASSLGPVGEDKPQHF.

The genes are TRBV7-8 and TRBJ2-2; 7 bases align to TRBD2. The CDR3 is 16 residues long. V was clipped by 5 bases and J by 4 bases; unmatched bases: 10. Germline V gene sequence: CDR1 SGHVS, CDR2 FQNEAQ. The CDR3 bases are TGTGCCAGCAGCCTACGACTAGCAGTCTTCACCGGGGAGCTGTTTTTT. As protein: CASSLRLAVFTGELFF.

This clonotype was counted a single time. The chain joins TRBV15 to TRBJ1-5; 7 positions agree with TRBD1. The CDR3 runs to 17 residues. The ends lost 0 bases at V and 9 bases at J; junction bases unmatched: 14. CDR1 and CDR2 (germline): LNHNV, YYDKDF (reference sequence). The CDR3 loop reads CATSRDPGQRTSGPQHF. In DNA form, the CDR3 reads TGTGCCACCAGCAGAGATCCGGGACAGCGGACTTCTGGGCCCCAGCATTTT.

This clonotype was observed at least ten times. The V gene is TRBV12-3 or TRBV12-4, the J gene TRBJ1-2; D is unclear. This CDR3 contains 13 residues. Trimming stripped 1 base from V and 4 bases from J, with 7 bases between. In DNA, the CDR3 is TGTGCCAGCAGTTTAGGGGAGCTCTATGGCTACACCTTC. Its protein product is CASSLGELYGYTF.

The CDR3 nucleotides are TGTGCCAGCAGTGAGCGGACAGGGGGCGGCTATGGCTACACCTTC. Translated: CASSERTGGGYGYTF. The chain combines TRBV6-1 with TRBJ1-2; 11 bases are a match to TRBD1. Trimming cost V 3 bases and J 4 bases; bases outside gene matches: 4. CDR3 length equals 15 residues. Germline-derived CDR1 and CDR2 are MNHNS and SASEGT.

This clonotype was counted only a few times. Since a much larger clone is just one base distant, this may be a read error. The genes are TRBV5-6 and TRBJ2-5; 7 bases map to TRBD1. Trimming took 5 bases from V and 11 from J; bases not matched to a gene: 27. Germline V gives CDR1 SGHDT, CDR2 YYEEEE. The CDR3 consists of 18 residues. The CDR3 reads CASRLYWEQGTGDNEQYF. In DNA, the CDR3 is TGTGCCAGCAGACTGTACTGGGAACAGGGGACGGGCGATAATGAGCAGTACTTC.

In its sample, this clonotype was seen a few times. The chain has TRBV5-1 and TRBJ2-1, with 8 bases identical to TRBD1. This CDR3 is 14 amino acids long. Germline loops: CDR1 SGHRS, CDR2 YFSETQ. The V gene end was trimmed by 4 bases and the J gene end by 5 bases; junction bases not matched to a gene: 5. CDR3 in DNA: TGCGCCAGCAGCGATGGGACAGGAGACAATGAGCAGTTCTTC. It encodes CASSDGTGDNEQFF.

This chain links TRBV20-1 with TRBJ1-1; D unclear. The ends were cut back, 2 bases at V and 5 bases at J, with 9 bases in the middle. Germline lookup yields CDR1 DFQATT and CDR2 SNEGSKA (reference sequence). The CDR3 is made up of 12 amino acids. Written as DNA, the CDR3 is TGCAGTGCTAGACAGTTGAGGACTGAAGCTTTCTTT. This gives the protein CSARQLRTEAFF.